These T cell receptor beta chains were read from a single sample in a study of identical twins. A single record per CDR3 protein comes from TCRdb applying MiXCR to the 5' RACE reads. Here the sample spans a few hundred thousand distinct CDR3 sequences, around 15% being singletons. The same sample was also used in a study of yellow fever vaccine responses in identical twins.

Sequenced sample: CD4+ T cells sorted from blood. The source of these receptors is a woman younger than 35 in good health. CDR3s leave out the opening cysteine and the closing phenylalanine or tryptophan. Fields, in order: J gene, V gene, CDR3 protein.

j_gene: TRBJ2-1; v_gene: TRBV6-1; CDR3aa: ASNMGTSSSEQF
j_gene: TRBJ2-1; v_gene: TRBV4-1; CDR3aa: ASSQWLSSYNEQF
j_gene: TRBJ2-1; v_gene: TRBV19; CDR3aa: ASRRGGLYNEQF
j_gene: TRBJ2-1; v_gene: TRBV20-1; CDR3aa: SARKRGGNEQF
j_gene: TRBJ2-1; v_gene: TRBV5-6; CDR3aa: ASSGLPSPNNEQF
j_gene: TRBJ1-1; v_gene: TRBV10-3; CDR3aa: AISEFGTPMNTEAF
j_gene: TRBJ2-1; v_gene: TRBV7-8; CDR3aa: ASKRDRTDNEQF
j_gene: TRBJ2-7; v_gene: TRBV19; CDR3aa: ASSIAGQGSGKQY
j_gene: TRBJ1-1; v_gene: TRBV20-1; CDR3aa: SATSTGSGFNTEAF
j_gene: TRBJ1-2; v_gene: TRBV12-3/TRBV12-4; CDR3aa: ASSLTYGYT
j_gene: TRBJ2-7; v_gene: TRBV5-1; CDR3aa: ASSRTGQAYEQY
j_gene: TRBJ2-1; v_gene: TRBV14; CDR3aa: ASSQATGVTYNEQF
j_gene: TRBJ1-3; v_gene: TRBV4-1; CDR3aa: ASSQLRGNTIY
j_gene: TRBJ2-3; v_gene: TRBV29-1; CDR3aa: SASQGDTQY
j_gene: TRBJ2-3; v_gene: TRBV3-1; CDR3aa: ASSQDGSTQY
j_gene: TRBJ1-6; v_gene: TRBV28; CDR3aa: ASSPRTVFNSPLH
j_gene: TRBJ2-2; v_gene: TRBV3-1; CDR3aa: ASSQRGPRQPNTGELF
j_gene: TRBJ1-1; v_gene: TRBV10-3; CDR3aa: AISEPPGLNTEAF
j_gene: TRBJ2-7; v_gene: TRBV27; CDR3aa: ASSPQRGDSEQY
j_gene: TRBJ2-3; v_gene: TRBV6-1; CDR3aa: ASRPGLAGGLTDTQY
j_gene: TRBJ2-5; v_gene: TRBV28; CDR3aa: ASSARGDPPKETQY
j_gene: TRBJ1-4; v_gene: TRBV7-9; CDR3aa: ASSKGDTLLLF
j_gene: TRBJ2-7; v_gene: TRBV7-9; CDR3aa: ASIPMMEGHAYEQY
j_gene: TRBJ2-7; v_gene: TRBV12-3/TRBV12-4; CDR3aa: ATRSTLPSYEQY
j_gene: TRBJ2-2; v_gene: TRBV24-1; CDR3aa: ATSDFRTGSLF
j_gene: TRBJ2-1; v_gene: TRBV11-2; CDR3aa: ASSLDWSNEQF
j_gene: TRBJ2-3; v_gene: TRBV20-1; CDR3aa: SASDRGADTQY